These 21 T cell receptor beta chains share one sample of origin, sequenced in a study of healthy donors' naive CD4 and CD8 T cells. TCR libraries were built from 500 to 600 ng of total RNA by linear amplification. TCRdb passed the reads through MiXCR, listing each CDR3 protein once. The sample has approximately 200,000 distinct CDR3 sequences, 65% to 75% seen once; the top ten hold roughly 2.4%. Sequencing used naive CD4+ and CD8+ T cells sorted from blood, pooled from several donors. The receptors derive from a pool of human donors in good health; the sample pools cells from several healthy donors.

The chain joins TRBV20-1 to TRBJ2-7; D may match TRBD1 or TRBD2 (6 bases each). Trimming pared 6 bases from V and 0 bases from J, leaving 15 bases between. Germline-derived CDR1 and CDR2 are DFQATT and SNEGSKA (reference sequence). The CDR3 covers 14 residues. The CDR3 loop is CSAQGQTSSYEQYF. In DNA, the CDR3 is TGCAGTGCACAAGGACAGACTAGCTCCTACGAGCAGTACTTC.

The table lists this clonotype with a count of one. The genes are TRBV29-1 and TRBJ2-3; 16 nucleotides match TRBD2. The CDR3 consists of 16 residues. After removal of 6 bases from V and 4 bases from J, the junction contained 7 bases not matched to a gene. CDR1 SQVTM and CDR2 ANQGSEA come from the germline V gene. CDR3 nucleotides: TGCAGCGTCGGACCGGGACTAGCGGGAGGGCCAGATACGCAGTATTTT. It is translated as CSVGPGLAGGPDTQYF.

This clonotype has just one count. The chain combines TRBV5-6 with TRBJ1-1, with D uncertain. Germline lookup yields CDR1 SGHDT and CDR2 YYEEEE. This CDR3 region has 15 residues. The V end lost 0 bases, the J end lost 4 bases, and 13 bases lay between the germline ends. The CDR3 DNA reads as TGTGCCAGCAGCTTGGCCGGGCCAGCGGGCACTGAAGCTTTCTTT. This translates into CASSLAGPAGTEAFF.

This chain uses TRBV19 with TRBJ1-2; 10 positions agree with TRBD1. The CDR3 is 16 amino acids. CDR1 is LNHDA, CDR2 SQIVND, per germline (reference sequence). The junction had 9 bases not matched to a gene; V was cut back by 5 bases and J by 3 bases. The CDR3: CASSVGLGQGDYGYTF. For the CDR3, the DNA is TGTGCCAGTAGTGTCGGACTCGGACAGGGGGACTATGGCTACACCTTC.

This chain links TRBV19 with TRBJ1-2, with a possible D match to TRBD1 (5 bases). CDR3 length: 12 residues. Germline CDR1 LNHDA, CDR2 SQIVND (reference sequence). Deletions cut 5 bases from V and 6 bases from J, with 10 bases between. The CDR3 region has the DNA TGTGCCAGTAGTTGGCAGGGTGATGGCTACACCTTC. It yields the protein CASSWQGDGYTF. The whole variable domain, filled in from reference TRBV19 and TRBJ1-2, reads DGGITQSPKYLFRKEGQNVTLSCEQNLNHDAMYWYRQDPGQGLRLIYYSQIVNDFQKGDIAEGYSVSREKKESFPLTVTSAQKNPTAFYLCASSWQGDGYTFGSGTRLTVV.

The chain joins TRBV7-9 to TRBJ2-2; 7 bases fit TRBD1. This CDR3 has 14 amino acids. Trimming took 3 bases from V and 6 from J; bases not matched to a gene: 4. Germline V gene data show CDR1 as SEHNR and CDR2 as FQNEAQ (reference sequence). The CDR3 DNA is TGTGCCAGCAGCTTCCATACAGGGGCCGGGGAGCTGTTTTTT. Protein: CASSFHTGAGELFF. Variable domain in full (rest from reference TRBV7-9 and TRBJ2-2): DTGVSQNPRHKITKRGQNVTFRCDPISEHNRLYWYRQTLGQGPEFLTYFQNEAQLEKSRLLSDRFSAERPKGSFSTLEIQRTEQGDSAMYLCASSFHTGAGELFFGEGSRLTVL.

This clonotype was observed a handful of times. This chain joins TRBV29-1 and TRBJ2-5; 9 bases agree with TRBD1. Germline V gene data show CDR1 as SQVTM and CDR2 as ANQGSEA. The CDR3 runs to 14 residues. J was trimmed by 3 bases and V by 6 bases; bases with no gene match: 8. The CDR3 nucleotides are TGCAGCGTCGCCACCGGGACAGGGAAAGAGACCCAGTACTTC. This encodes CSVATGTGKETQYF.

V usage is TRBV19 and J usage is TRBJ2-7, with 12 bases that match TRBD2. The CDR3 extends over 14 amino acids. The V segment lost 6 bases and the J segment 4 bases; nucleotides outside the gene matches: 4. In germline, CDR1 is LNHDA, CDR2 SQIVND (reference sequence). The CDR3 DNA is TGTGCCAGTAGGCCGACTAGCGGGGGATACGAGCAGTACTTC. This gives the protein CASRPTSGGYEQYF. The full variable domain, rest sourced from reference TRBV19 and TRBJ2-7, is DGGITQSPKYLFRKEGQNVTLSCEQNLNHDAMYWYRQDPGQGLRLIYYSQIVNDFQKGDIAEGYSVSREKKESFPLTVTSAQKNPTAFYLCASRPTSGGYEQYFGPGTRLTVT.

The chain recombines TRBV27 with TRBJ2-1; the D gene is possibly TRBD1 (6 bases). Trimming took 5 bases from V and 9 from J, leaving 8 bases between them. Germline V gives CDR1 MNHEY, CDR2 SMNVEV (reference sequence). The CDR3 extends over 11 amino acids. The CDR3 is CASSVGGEQFF. The CDR3 DNA is TGTGCCAGCAGTGTAGGGGGTGAGCAGTTCTTC.

V usage is TRBV27 and J usage is TRBJ2-5; D remains ambiguous. CDR3 length equals 14 residues. CDR1 is MNHEY and CDR2 is SMNVEV in the germline V gene (reference sequence). The V gene lost 2 bases and the J gene lost 4 bases, with 11 bases spanning the gap. CDR3 protein: CASSLVGSPETQYF. The CDR3 nucleotides read TGTGCCAGCAGTTTAGTCGGGTCGCCAGAGACCCAGTACTTC.

The chain joins TRBV11-2 to TRBJ2-2; D gene ambiguous. The germline V and J ends were trimmed by 5 bases and 6 bases, with 13 bases remaining between them. Germline CDR1 and CDR2: SGHAT and FQNNGV. This CDR3 spans 14 amino acids. The CDR3 sequence: CASSPGRRAGELFF. As DNA, the CDR3 is TGTGCCAGCAGCCCCGGGCGGCGTGCCGGGGAGCTGTTTTTT.

The chain combines TRBV19 with TRBJ1-5; D not certain. This CDR3 spans 17 amino acids. The germline CDR1 and CDR2 sequences are LNHDA and SQIVND (reference sequence). Between the trimmed V and J ends, which lost 2 bases and 3 bases, there was a span of 17 bases. CDR3 loop: CASSIRGFPGVNQPQHF. The CDR3 DNA is TGTGCCAGTAGTATACGAGGGTTCCCAGGTGTCAATCAGCCCCAGCATTTT. The variable domain in full, completed from reference TRBV19 and TRBJ1-5, reads DGGITQSPKYLFRKEGQNVTLSCEQNLNHDAMYWYRQDPGQGLRLIYYSQIVNDFQKGDIAEGYSVSREKKESFPLTVTSAQKNPTAFYLCASSIRGFPGVNQPQHFGDGTRLSIL.

This chain joins TRBV19 and TRBJ1-5; D is perhaps TRBD1 (5 bases). Per the germline V gene, CDR1 is LNHDA and CDR2 is SQIVND (reference sequence). V dropped 7 bases and J dropped 2 bases, with 12 bases sitting between them. This CDR3 is built from 14 residues. In DNA, the CDR3 is TGTGCCAGTACTGAGGGGTACGGCAATCAGCCCCAGCATTTT. As protein: CASTEGYGNQPQHF.

The chain employs TRBV5-5 and TRBJ2-1; D is perhaps TRBD1 or TRBD2 (5 bases each). The CDR3 sequence is 15 residues long. The V end was cut by 7 bases, the J end by 6 bases, with 20 bases between. Germline CDR1 is SGHKS and CDR2 is YYEKEE (reference sequence). The CDR3 region is CASRRDALYTNEQFF. DNA for the CDR3: TGTGCCAGCCGAAGGGACGCTCTATACACCAATGAGCAGTTCTTC.

V usage is TRBV29-1 and J usage is TRBJ2-1; TRBD1 aligns across 7 bases. The CDR3 runs to 15 residues. Germline values: CDR1 SQVTM, CDR2 ANQGSEA. V gave up 2 bases and J gave up 7 bases; unmatched junction bases: 11. CDR3 DNA sequence: TGCAGCGTTGAACCGACAGGGCTACCTTTAAATGAGCAGTTCTTC. It is translated as CSVEPTGLPLNEQFF.

The chain uses TRBV5-1 and TRBJ2-5; D perhaps matches TRBD2 (6 bases). The ends were cut back, 1 base at V and 1 base at J, with 11 bases in the middle. Germline V gene lookup returns CDR1 SGHRS and CDR2 YFSETQ. The CDR3 extends over 15 amino acids. The CDR3 DNA sequence: TGCGCCAGCAGCTTGTCCGGGACTCCCCAAGAGACCCAGTACTTC. Its protein is CASSLSGTPQETQYF.

CDR3 amino acids: CSAREGDLNTEAFF. CDR3 coding DNA: TGCAGTGCTAGAGAGGGGGACCTCAACACTGAAGCTTTCTTT. This chain joins TRBV20-1 and TRBJ1-1; TRBD1 is a possible D gene (5 bases). Germline values: CDR1 DFQATT, CDR2 SNEGSKA (reference sequence). Deletions cut 0 bases from V and 2 bases from J, with 10 bases between. This CDR3 has 14 residues.

The chain uses TRBV6-5 and TRBJ2-3; 9 nucleotides align to TRBD2. The CDR3 runs to 16 residues. Germline CDR1 reads MNHEY; CDR2 reads SVGAGI. V shed 2 bases and J 0 bases; nucleotides not matched to a gene: 3. CDR3 sequence: CASSYGSGSSTDTQYF. In DNA form, the CDR3 reads TGTGCCAGCAGTTACGGTAGCGGGAGCAGCACAGATACGCAGTATTTT.

The J gene is TRBJ2-5, the V gene TRBV6-5, with unresolved D. V was cut by 1 base and J by 11 bases, with 8 bases left in between. CDR1 is MNHEY, CDR2 SVGAGI, per germline. The CDR3 covers 11 residues. The CDR3 loop is CASSYLRSQYF. CDR3 nucleotides: TGTGCCAGCAGTTACTTACGGTCACAGTACTTC.

This clonotype was recorded a few times. The chain has TRBV29-1 and TRBJ1-2; 8 positions agree with TRBD1. The CDR3 is made up of 11 amino acids. Trimming took 3 bases from V and 8 from J; bases not matched to a gene: 2. Germline CDR1 and CDR2: SQVTM and ANQGSEA. The CDR3 reads CSVEDREGYTF. The DNA for the CDR3 is TGCAGCGTTGAGGACAGGGAGGGCTACACCTTC.

V gene TRBV25-1 combines with J gene TRBJ1-2, with a tentative D call TRBD1 (6 bases). CDR1 is MGHDK, CDR2 SYGVNS, per germline. This CDR3 region has 14 residues. The V end was cut by 2 bases, the J end by 9 bases, with 16 bases between. CDR3 DNA sequence: TGTGCCAGCAGTGAACGGGGGATTACAGGGAGCTACACCTTC. It specifies CASSERGITGSYTF.